These 9 T cell receptor beta chains were all obtained from the same sample, sequenced in a study of T cells in tumors after PD-1 blockade. The repertoire was sequenced with immunoSEQ multiplex PCR; TCRdb's copy has only in-frame clones and lacks some. Of 50,000 or so clones listed, approximately 79% are singletons. This specimen was PBMCs, taken before anti-PD-1 treatment. The receptor source for this set is a human donor with basal cell carcinoma.

This chain uses TRBV6-6 with TRBJ2-7; 8 bases line up with TRBD2. The trim removed 4 bases at V and 3 bases at J, leaving 5 bases unmatched. Looked up from germline, CDR1 is MNHNY and CDR2 is SVGAGI (reference sequence). This CDR3 is 14 amino acids long. The CDR3 sequence: CASSSGSGVYEQYF. In DNA, the CDR3 is TGTGCCAGCAGTTCAGGTAGCGGGGTCTACGAGCAGTACTTC.

The V call is TRBV2, the J call TRBJ2-2; D unresolved. Trimming cost V 2 bases and J 7 bases, with 14 bases left between them. The CDR3 has 15 amino acids. Germline CDR1 is SNHLY and CDR2 is FYNNEI. CDR3 sequence: CASSERPTVGGELFF. The CDR3 coding sequence is TGTGCCAGCAGTGAAAGGCCCACGGTAGGCGGGGAGCTGTTTTTT.

The gene calls are TRBV6-2 or TRBV6-3 and TRBJ2-1; TRBD2 matches 9 bases. Per germline, CDR1 MNHEY and CDR2 SVGEGT. Trimming cost V 1 base and J 3 bases; bases outside gene matches: 10. The CDR3 length is 18 residues. The DNA of the CDR3 is TGTGCCAGCAGTTACTTGGCGGGAGGGCTGCATGGCTACAATGAGCAGTTCTTC. Its protein product is CASSYLAGGLHGYNEQFF.

The J gene is TRBJ2-5, the V gene TRBV18; D not certain. Germline V lookup: CDR1 KGHSH, CDR2 LQKENI. Trimming stripped 0 bases from V and 1 base from J, with 6 bases between. The CDR3 has 14 amino acids. The CDR3 DNA reads as TGTGCCAGCTCACCACCGGGGTCCCAAGAGACCCAGTACTTC. Amino acid sequence: CASSPPGSQETQYF.

CDR3 residues: CASSVELRNTEAFF. For the CDR3, the DNA is TGTGCCAGCAGCGTAGAACTAAGGAACACTGAAGCTTTCTTT. This chain uses TRBV9 with TRBJ1-1; D gene unclear. The V and J ends lost 0 bases and 1 base respectively, with 7 bases between them. Germline CDR1 SGDLS, CDR2 YYNGEE. This CDR3 has 14 residues.

This chain joins TRBV21-1 and TRBJ1-2. TRBV21-1 is given as a pseudogene. The CDR3 loop spans 19 amino acids. The CDR3 DNA sequence: TGTGCCAGCAGCAAAAGGGTGGGGGGGGCTATAACCCCCTTTTATGGCTACACCTTC. As protein: CASSKRVGGAITPFYGYTF.

The rearrangement joins TRBV3-1 (or the pseudogene TRBV3-2) to TRBJ2-5; 8 bases line up with TRBD1. V was pared by 6 bases and J by 7 bases, with 4 bases of the junction left unmatched. The length of the CDR3 is 12 residues. CDR1 LGHDT and CDR2 YNNKEL come from the germline V gene (reference sequence). The CDR3 sequence is CASRDRGGTQYF. DNA of the CDR3: TGTGCCAGCAGAGACAGGGGTGGGACCCAGTACTTC.

The chain recombines TRBV14 with TRBJ1-2; a weak D match, TRBD1 (5 bases). The CDR3 is made up of 18 amino acids. V lost 3 bases to trimming and J lost 4 bases, with 24 bases between them. Germline V gives CDR1 SGHDN, CDR2 FVKESK. The CDR3 reads CASSHKKFWGPSFYGYTF. As DNA, the CDR3 is TGTGCCAGCAGCCACAAGAAGTTTTGGGGACCGAGCTTCTATGGCTACACCTTC.

Only a few counts were recorded for this clone. The chain recombines TRBV6-5 with TRBJ2-2; 7 bases are a match to TRBD1. The junction had 7 bases not matched to a gene; V was cut back by 6 bases and J by 3 bases. CDR1 and CDR2 from the germline V gene are MNHEY and SVGAGI. This CDR3 has 15 residues. Written as DNA, the CDR3 is TGTGCCAGCAGAAGTCGACAGGGTCACACCGGGGAGCTGTTTTTT. Its protein product is CASRSRQGHTGELFF.